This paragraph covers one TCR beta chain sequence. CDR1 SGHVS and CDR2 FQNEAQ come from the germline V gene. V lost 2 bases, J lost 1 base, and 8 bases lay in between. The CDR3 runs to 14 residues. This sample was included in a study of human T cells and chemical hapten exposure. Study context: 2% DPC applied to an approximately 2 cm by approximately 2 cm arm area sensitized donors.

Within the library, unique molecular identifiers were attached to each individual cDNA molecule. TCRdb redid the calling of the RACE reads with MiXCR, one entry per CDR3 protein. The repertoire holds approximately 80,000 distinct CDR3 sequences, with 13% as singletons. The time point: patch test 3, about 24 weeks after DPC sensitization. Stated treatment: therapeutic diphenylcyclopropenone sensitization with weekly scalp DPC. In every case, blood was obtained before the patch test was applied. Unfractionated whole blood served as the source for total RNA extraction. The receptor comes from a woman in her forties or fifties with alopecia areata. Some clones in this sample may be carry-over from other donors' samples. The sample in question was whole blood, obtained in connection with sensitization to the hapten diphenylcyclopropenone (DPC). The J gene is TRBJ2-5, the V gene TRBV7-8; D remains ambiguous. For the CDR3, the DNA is TGTGCCAGCAGCTTATCAGGATCCCAAGAGACCCAGTACTTC. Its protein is CASSLSGSQETQYF.